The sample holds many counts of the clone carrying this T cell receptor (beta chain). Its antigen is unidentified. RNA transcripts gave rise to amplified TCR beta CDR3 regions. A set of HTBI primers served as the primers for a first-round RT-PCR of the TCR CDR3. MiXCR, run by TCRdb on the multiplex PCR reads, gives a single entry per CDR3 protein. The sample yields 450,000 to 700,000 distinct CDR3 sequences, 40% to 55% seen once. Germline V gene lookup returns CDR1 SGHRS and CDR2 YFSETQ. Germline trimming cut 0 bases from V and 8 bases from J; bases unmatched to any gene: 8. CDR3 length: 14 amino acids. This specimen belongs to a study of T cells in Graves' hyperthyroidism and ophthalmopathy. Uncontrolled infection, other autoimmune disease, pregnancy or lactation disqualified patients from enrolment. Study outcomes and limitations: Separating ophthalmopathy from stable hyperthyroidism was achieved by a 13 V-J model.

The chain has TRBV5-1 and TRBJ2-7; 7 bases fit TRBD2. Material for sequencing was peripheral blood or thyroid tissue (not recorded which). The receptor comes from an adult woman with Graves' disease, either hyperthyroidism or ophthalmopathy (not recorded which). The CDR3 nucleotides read TGCGCCAGCAGCTTGGAGGGGACTACAGTACAGCAGTACTTC. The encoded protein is CASSLEGTTVQQYF.